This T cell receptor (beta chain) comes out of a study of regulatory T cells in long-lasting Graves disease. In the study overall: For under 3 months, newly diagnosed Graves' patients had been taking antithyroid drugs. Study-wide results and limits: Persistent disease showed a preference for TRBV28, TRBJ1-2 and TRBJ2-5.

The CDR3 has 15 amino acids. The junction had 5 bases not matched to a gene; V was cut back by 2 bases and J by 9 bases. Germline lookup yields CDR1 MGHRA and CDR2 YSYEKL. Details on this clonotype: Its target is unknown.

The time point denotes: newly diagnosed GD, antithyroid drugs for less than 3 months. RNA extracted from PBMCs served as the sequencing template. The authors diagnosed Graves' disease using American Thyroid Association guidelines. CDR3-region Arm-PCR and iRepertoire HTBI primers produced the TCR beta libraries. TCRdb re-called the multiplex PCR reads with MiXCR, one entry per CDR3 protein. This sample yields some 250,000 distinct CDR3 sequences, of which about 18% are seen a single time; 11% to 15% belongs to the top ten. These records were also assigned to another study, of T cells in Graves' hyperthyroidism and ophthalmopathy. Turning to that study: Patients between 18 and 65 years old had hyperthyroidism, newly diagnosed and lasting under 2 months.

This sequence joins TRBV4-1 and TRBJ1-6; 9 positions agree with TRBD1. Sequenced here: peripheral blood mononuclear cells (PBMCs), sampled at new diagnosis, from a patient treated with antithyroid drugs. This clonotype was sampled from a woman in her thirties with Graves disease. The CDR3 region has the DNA TGCGCCAGCAGCCAACAGGGACAGGGTTTTTCACCCCTCCACTTT. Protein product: CASSQQGQGFSPLHF.